The sequence of this T cell receptor (beta chain) was determined in a study of T cell repertoires in aging, cancer and after chemotherapy. Study context: Pre- and post-chemotherapy samples were paired from glioblastoma patients treated with temozolomide-based therapy. The whole study produced a dataset of millions of TCR reads. Overall study findings and caveats: Age-matched healthy donors had significantly more diverse, less clonal blood TCR repertoires than untreated cancer patients.

TCR beta rearrangements were amplified from peripheral blood genomic DNA. There are 12 residues in the CDR3. Between the trimmed V and J ends, which lost 3 bases and 6 bases, there was a span of 10 bases. In germline, CDR1 is SGDLS, CDR2 YYNGEE. Rearranged V-D-J TRB sequences were amplified with a mixed TRB-A/B primer pool. Each CDR3 protein is one row after TCRdb ran MiXCR on the multiplex PCR reads. The sample has 800 to 1,000 distinct CDR3 sequences, over 25% seen once. For this clonotype: As yet, its antigen is unknown.

The source is a human donor with a solid tumor. V and J are TRBV9 and TRBJ2-7, with D maybe TRBD2 (5 bases). Material: blood. CDR3 loop: CASSAAGSEQYF. CDR3 nucleotide sequence: TGTGCCAGCAGCGCTGCGGGCTCCGAGCAGTACTTC.